This T cell receptor (beta chain) was profiled in a study of Ad26.COV2.S vaccination and SARS-CoV-2 variants. On the study more broadly: Enrolled in COV1001, the donor was in the Ad26.COV2.S trial arm, which received the vaccine.

Treatment specified: some 20 received Ad26.COV2.S at low or high dose, single or two shots; 5 received placebo; per-sample allocation not given. Day 63 following the first vaccine or placebo injection was when the samples were taken. CDR3 length equals 15 residues. Unmatched junction bases numbered 6, after V lost 2 bases and J lost 3 bases. Germline V gene lookup returns CDR1 MNHEY and CDR2 SMNVEV (reference sequence). Clones were sequenced by immunoSEQ multiplex PCR, and TCRdb holds only the in-frame ones, with some missing. The data hold more than 350,000 clones, with more than 80% observed a single time.

Source: peripheral blood, taken in a trial of Ad26.COV2.S vaccine versus placebo. This chain uses TRBV27 with TRBJ2-7; 8 positions match TRBD1. This receptor was taken from a person between 18 and 59 years old who received the Ad26.COV2.S COVID-19 vaccine or a placebo. The CDR3 nucleotides read TGTGCCAGCAGTTTAACCGGACAGGGCGGCTACGAGCAGTACTTC. This gives the protein CASSLTGQGGYEQYF.